This TCR beta chain was sequenced during a study of identical twins. Findings and caveats of the study: Fewer insertions characterized abundant cord blood beta clonotypes, whereas memory repertoires showed none.

This clonotype was seen more than once but under ten times. Its antigen is undetermined. Per germline, CDR1 SGDLS and CDR2 YYNGEE. This CDR3 is 17 amino acids long. The V and J ends lost 4 bases and 0 bases respectively, with 20 bases between them. TCRdb ran MiXCR on the 5' RACE reads and lists one entry per CDR3 protein. The table lists under 900,000 distinct CDR3 sequences, about 18% of them singletons. These sequences were also reported in another study, on T cells expressing NK-cell markers. That work adds: Eight donors were sequenced, seven testing HCMV-seropositive and one testing seronegative.

This chain joins TRBV9 and TRBJ2-7; perhaps TRBD1 as D (7 bases). Sequencing was carried out using PBMCs. This clonotype was obtained from a woman younger than 30 in good health. CDR3 residues: CASSPRGDLLNSYEQYF. The CDR3 bases are TGTGCCAGCAGCCCCAGGGGGGACCTACTAAACTCCTACGAGCAGTACTTC.